Below, one T cell receptor beta chain is given with its context. The germline V gene encodes CDR1 SEHNR and CDR2 FQNEAQ (reference sequence). Trimming shortened V by 2 bases and J by 4 bases, and 11 bases separated the two germline ends. The CDR3 length is 14 residues. In the original processing: Estimated nucleated cell counts came from reference gene primer amplification. Sequencing was performed with immunoSEQ multiplex PCR; in TCRdb, only in-frame clones are kept and a portion is missing. That table gives V, J and clone size, and the DNA gave D and trimming. The sample yields roughly 300,000 clones, approximately 91% seen once. The sample belongs to a study of blood T cell repertoires in COVID-19. On the study more broadly: Material from acute and convalescent COVID-19 was sourced from the United States, Italy and Spain.

Participant ages covered about 18 to 95 years across about two dozen US areas. This clonotype was sampled from a woman in her thirties or forties with acute COVID-19. The sample was PBMCs or T cells enriched from blood (not recorded which). The rearrangement links TRBV7-9 to TRBJ1-2, with a tentative D call TRBD1 (5 bases). The CDR3 here is CASSLIGDIYGYTF. The CDR3 nucleotides read TGTGCCAGCAGCTTAATAGGGGATATCTATGGCTACACCTTC.